This is a list of T cell receptor beta chains from one sample in a study of T cell changes during pregnancy in multiple sclerosis. Sequenced by immunoSEQ multiplex PCR; TCRdb stores in-frame clones only, minus some. The top ten clones hold about 0.33% of a sample with 61,000 or so clones, roughly 95% of them seen once. The sample was CD4+ T cells from peripheral blood mononuclear cells, taken before pregnancy. The receptors were gathered from a female donor with multiple sclerosis, enrolled in a pregnancy study. Both conserved end residues are part of each CDR3. A D gene is named only where the DNA matches it firmly. Only some rows state a clone size, as once, few, many or a class for expanded clones.

DNA | CDR3 | V | size | J | D
- | CASSLATSGIILRAGELFF | TRBV11-2 | once | TRBJ2-2 | -
TGTGCCAGCAGCTCCCCGGGATATACTAATGAAAAACTGTTTTTT | CASSSPGYTNEKLFF | TRBV5-6 | once | TRBJ1-4 | -
TGTGCCAGCAGCAGATCAGGGGGCTGGAGGGTGAACACTGAAGCTTTCTTT | CASSRSGGWRVNTEAFF | TRBV28 | - | TRBJ1-1 | TRBD1
TGTGCCAGCAGGGAAGGGGGTCAGCCCCAGCATTTT | CASREGGQPQHF | TRBV6-6 | few | TRBJ1-5 | -
TGTGCCAGCAGTTACACTTTAGCGGGAGATACGCAGTATTTT | CASSYTLAGDTQYF | TRBV6-6 | - | TRBJ2-3 | TRBD2
TGTGCCAGCACTTCGGGGGGGTCTGAAGCTTTCTTT | CASTSGGSEAFF | TRBV7-9 | - | TRBJ1-1 | -
TGTGCCAGCAGCCCCCCGGGACAGGAAGGGACCCAGTACTTC | CASSPPGQEGTQYF | TRBV7-9 | - | TRBJ2-5 | TRBD1
TGTGCCAGCAGCTTAGAAGGTGGCAGGGGGGCCTACAATGAGCAGTTCTTC | CASSLEGGRGAYNEQFF | TRBV7-2 | few | TRBJ2-1 | -
TGCAGCGTTTCTCAGGGGGACTATGGCTACACCTTC | CSVSQGDYGYTF | TRBV29-1 | - | TRBJ1-2 | TRBD1
TGTGCCAGCAGTTTGGAAGGGGGCACGTACCAAGAGACCCAGTACTTC | CASSLEGGTYQETQYF | TRBV28 | - | TRBJ2-5 | TRBD1
TGTGCCAGCAGTGGACCCATAGCCACGGGAAACACCATATATTTT | CASSGPIATGNTIYF | TRBV6-1 | - | TRBJ1-3 | -
TGTGCCAGCAGAGAGGGGACAGGGGCCGGCTACACCTTC | CASREGTGAGYTF | TRBV28 | - | TRBJ1-2 | TRBD1
TGCGCCAGCAGCTTGGAAGGGGGCGGCAGCAATCAGCCCCAGCATTTT | CASSLEGGGSNQPQHF | TRBV5-1 | - | TRBJ1-5 | TRBD1
TGCGCCAGCAGCTTGGCGCCCCCAGGGACTGGTGAGCAGTACTTC | CASSLAPPGTGEQYF | TRBV5-1 | - | TRBJ2-7 | -
TGTGCCAGTAGTAGAGAGACGGGATACAATGAGCAGTTCTTC | CASSRETGYNEQFF | TRBV19 | once | TRBJ2-1 | -
TGTGCCAGCAGCGAAGAGGAGGGACGTCTCGCCGGGGGTGGCTACACCTTC | CASSEEEGRLAGGGYTF | TRBV9 | once | TRBJ1-2 | -
TGTGCCAGCAGTGGAATCTCAGGGCTGGGTGGCTACACCTTC | CASSGISGLGGYTF | TRBV27 | - | TRBJ1-2 | -
TGTGCCAGCTCACTTCGATCGGACAGGGGGCTAGGGGAAAAACTGTTTTTT | CASSLRSDRGLGEKLFF | TRBV18 | - | TRBJ1-4 | TRBD1
TGTGCCAGCAGTAAAGGGACATTGACGGGAGAGACCCAGTACTTC | CASSKGTLTGETQYF | TRBV27 | - | TRBJ2-5 | -
TGTGCCAGCAGCTTGAAGGGACAGGAGGGCTACGAGCAGTACTTC | CASSLKGQEGYEQYF | TRBV5-4 | - | TRBJ2-7 | TRBD1
TGTGCCATCAGTGACGTAGCGACGAACACCGGGGAGCTGTTTTTT | CAISDVATNTGELFF | TRBV10-3 | once | TRBJ2-2 | -
TGTGCTAGTGGTTTGGTACAGCGGGAGGTCCAAGAGACCCAGTACTTC | CASGLVQREVQETQYF | TRBV12-5 | - | TRBJ2-5 | TRBD2
TGTGCCAGTAGTTACAGGGGTGCAACCTACGAGCAGTACTTC | CASSYRGATYEQYF | TRBV19 | - | TRBJ2-7 | TRBD1
TGTGCCAGCAGCTTGTCAGGTTCCCTAAGGTGGGCCAAAAACATTCAGTACTTC | CASSLSGSLRWAKNIQYF | TRBV5-8 | - | TRBJ2-4 | -
TGTGCCAGCAGCAAAGTGCCCGAGAGCTCCTACAATGAGCAGTTCTTC | CASSKVPESSYNEQFF | TRBV21-1 | - | TRBJ2-1 | -
TGTGCCAGCAGCTTGGGACAGGGCGCAGATACGCAGTATTTT | CASSLGQGADTQYF | TRBV5-4 | - | TRBJ2-3 | TRBD1
TGTGCCAGTAGTACCCCCCTTCTCGGGAGCAATGAGCAGTTCTTC | CASSTPLLGSNEQFF | TRBV19 | - | TRBJ2-1 | -
TGTGCCAGCAGCCAACTTCCTCTAGCGGGGTCCTCTGGGGCCAACGTCCTGACTTTC | CASSQLPLAGSSGANVLTF | TRBV14 | - | TRBJ2-6 | TRBD2
TGTGCCAGCAGTGACTTTGAAAAACTGTTTTTT | CASSDFEKLFF | TRBV25-1 | - | TRBJ1-4 | -
TGTGCCAGCAAGGATGGGACTAGCCGAACCTACGAGCAGTACTTC | CASKDGTSRTYEQYF | TRBV2 | - | TRBJ2-7 | TRBD2
TGCAGCGTTGTTCCCAGGGGAAGCACTGAAGCTTTCTTT | CSVVPRGSTEAFF | TRBV29-1 | - | TRBJ1-1 | -
TGCACCAGCAGCCGGAGAACTAGAGGGGAGACCCAGTACTTC | CTSSRRTRGETQYF | TRBV1 | - | TRBJ2-5 | -
TGTGCCACACCCCCGAGAGGGAGCAACTATGGCTACACCTTC | CATPPRGSNYGYTF | TRBV7-2 | once | TRBJ1-2 | -
TGTGCCAGCAGTTCCAGGGGGACAGCCTACGAGCAGTACTTC | CASSSRGTAYEQYF | TRBV7-9 | - | TRBJ2-7 | TRBD1
TGTGCCAGCTCACCCCTGGACATAACGAACACCGGGGAGCTGTTTTTT | CASSPLDITNTGELFF | TRBV18 | - | TRBJ2-2 | -
TGTGCCAGTAGTATTAGAGGTACTTCCATTAACGCCAAAAACATTCAGTACTTC | CASSIRGTSINAKNIQYF | TRBV19 | - | TRBJ2-4 | -
TGTGCCAGCAGCCCGCGGACGGGTAAACAGCGGGAGGGGGGTTACGAGCAGTACTTC | CASSPRTGKQREGGYEQYF | TRBV5-8 | - | TRBJ2-7 | TRBD2
TGTGCCAGCAGTGAACAGTTCTCCTATAATTCACCCCTCCACTTT | CASSEQFSYNSPLHF | TRBV2 | - | TRBJ1-6 | -
TGTGCCAGCAGCCCCCATACAGATACGCAGTATTTT | CASSPHTDTQYF | TRBV5-5 | - | TRBJ2-3 | -
TGTGCCAGCAGCTTAGACGGGGTCGGAGGAGAAAAACTGTTTTTT | CASSLDGVGGEKLFF | TRBV7-9 | - | TRBJ1-4 | -
TGTGCCAGCAGCTTAGAGGGACTTTACACCGGGGAGCTGTTTTTT | CASSLEGLYTGELFF | TRBV7-9 | - | TRBJ2-2 | -
TGTGCCAGCAGTAGAGACAGCCCCCGGACCGGGGAGCTGTTTTTT | CASSRDSPRTGELFF | TRBV2 | - | TRBJ2-2 | -
TGTGCCAGCAGCCAAGACCCCCCGGGACAGGGGGCGGACTATGGCTACACCTTC | CASSQDPPGQGADYGYTF | TRBV4-2 | once | TRBJ1-2 | TRBD1
TGTGCCAGCAGCCTCCAGGGAGGTCCACATGGCTACACCTTC | CASSLQGGPHGYTF | TRBV7-2 | - | TRBJ1-2 | -
TGTGCCAGCAGTCCAACCTCGAGACAGGGTGGCTACACCTTC | CASSPTSRQGGYTF | TRBV6-5 | - | TRBJ1-2 | TRBD1
TGTGCCAGCAGAGAACGCTGGACAGATCCTATTGGCTACACCTTC | CASRERWTDPIGYTF | TRBV6-5 | - | TRBJ1-2 | -
TGTGCCAGCAGTTTATCAGGTGGGGGGGCGCAAGGCTACACCTTC | CASSLSGGGAQGYTF | TRBV28 | - | TRBJ1-2 | -
TGTGCCAGCAGTCACTTACAGGGAGCGTCTGGAAACACCATATATTTT | CASSHLQGASGNTIYF | TRBV6-5 | - | TRBJ1-3 | -
TGTGCCAGCCAACTCTTTGGGGACTCCAACGAGCAGTACTTC | CASQLFGDSNEQYF | TRBV6-6 | - | TRBJ2-7 | -
TGTGCCAGTAGCCAAGGACAGGGGACAGCGAACACCATATATTTT | CASSQGQGTANTIYF | TRBV19 | - | TRBJ1-3 | TRBD1
TGTGCCAGCAGCAAACTGAAGAATAGCAATCAGCCCCAGCATTTT | CASSKLKNSNQPQHF | TRBV28 | - | TRBJ1-5 | -